This is a list of T cell receptor beta chains from one sample in a study of neurological immune-mediated disorders. TCRdb reanalysed the 5' RACE reads using MiXCR and keeps one entry per CDR3 protein. Of 85,000 to 100,000 distinct CDR3 sequences in the sample, approximately 3.3% are singletons; the top ten hold roughly 6%. Sequencing was carried out using PBMCs. These receptors originate from a woman between 18 and 29 years old with multiple sclerosis. The CDR3 runs from the conserved cysteine through the conserved F or W. D genes are given only for firm matches. The size field is filled for only some rows; it gives once, few, many or a size class.

CDR3 DNA: TGTGCCAGCAGCTCGGGGACAAAAAGCAATGAGCAGTTCTTC
CDR3 protein: CASSSGTKSNEQFF
J gene: TRBJ2-1
V gene: TRBV7-2
clone size: many
D gene: -

CDR3 DNA: TGTGCCACCAACGATGGATCGAACACTGAAGCTTTCTTT
CDR3 protein: CATNDGSNTEAFF
J gene: TRBJ1-1
V gene: TRBV24-1
clone size: many
D gene: -

CDR3 DNA: TGTGCCAGCCAACGGGGTGGGGGATATAATTCACCCCTCCACTTT
CDR3 protein: CASQRGGGYNSPLHF
J gene: TRBJ1-6
V gene: TRBV6-5
clone size: many
D gene: -

CDR3 DNA: TGCGCCAGCAGCTTGGTCGGGGTGTACACCGGGGAGCTGTTTTTT
CDR3 protein: CASSLVGVYTGELFF
J gene: TRBJ2-2
V gene: TRBV5-1
clone size: many
D gene: -

CDR3 DNA: TGTGCCAGCAGTTACGGACAGAGCTCCTACGAGCAGTACTTC
CDR3 protein: CASSYGQSSYEQYF
J gene: TRBJ2-7
V gene: TRBV6-2/TRBV6-3
clone size: many
D gene: -

CDR3 DNA: TGTGCCACCAGCAGGTCCCAAGGGGGGGATACGCAGTATTTT
CDR3 protein: CATSRSQGGDTQYF
J gene: TRBJ2-3
V gene: TRBV15
clone size: many
D gene: -

CDR3 DNA: TGCAGTGCTGAGCCCGCGGAGTGGTCCTACAATGAGCAGTTCTTC
CDR3 protein: CSAEPAEWSYNEQFF
J gene: TRBJ2-1
V gene: TRBV20-1
clone size: many
D gene: -

CDR3 DNA: TGTGCCAGCAGCCCAAGAGCAGGGAGCAATCAGCCCCAGCATTTT
CDR3 protein: CASSPRAGSNQPQHF
J gene: TRBJ1-5
V gene: TRBV7-2
clone size: many
D gene: -

CDR3 DNA: TGTGCCTGGAGTGACGGGTCGGGGTCCTATGGCTACACCTTC
CDR3 protein: CAWSDGSGSYGYTF
J gene: TRBJ1-2
V gene: TRBV30
clone size: -
D gene: -

CDR3 DNA: TGTGCCACCAGGGATTCCTATACGGACACTGAAGCTTTCTTT
CDR3 protein: CATRDSYTDTEAFF
J gene: TRBJ1-1
V gene: TRBV6-5
clone size: few
D gene: -

CDR3 DNA: TGCGCCAGCAGCTTGGATGATAATTCACCCCTCCACTTT
CDR3 protein: CASSLDDNSPLHF
J gene: TRBJ1-6
V gene: TRBV5-1
clone size: many
D gene: -

CDR3 DNA: TGTGCCAGCAGCATGGAGGGGGCCTTGGAGCAGTACTTC
CDR3 protein: CASSMEGALEQYF
J gene: TRBJ2-7
V gene: TRBV5-6
clone size: many
D gene: -

CDR3 DNA: TGTGCCAGTAGCTCCCCCCGGGCTGGAGGGGAGCTGTTTTTT
CDR3 protein: CASSSPRAGGELFF
J gene: TRBJ2-2
V gene: TRBV19
clone size: many
D gene: -

CDR3 DNA: TGTGCCAGCAGCCGAATTTTGTCCCCAAAAGAGACCCAGTACTTC
CDR3 protein: CASSRILSPKETQYF
J gene: TRBJ2-5
V gene: TRBV7-2
clone size: many
D gene: -

CDR3 DNA: TGTGCCATCAGCGCCCCGGAGGGGACAGGAACCTACGAGCAGTACTTC
CDR3 protein: CAISAPEGTGTYEQYF
J gene: TRBJ2-7
V gene: TRBV10-3
clone size: many
D gene: TRBD1

CDR3 DNA: TGTGCCAGCAGCTCCACTAGACTAGCGGGTGCCTACGAGCAGTACTTC
CDR3 protein: CASSSTRLAGAYEQYF
J gene: TRBJ2-7
V gene: TRBV7-2
clone size: few
D gene: TRBD2

CDR3 DNA: TGTGCCAGCAGTAGAGGGGGACTTAACAATTCACCCCTCCACTTT
CDR3 protein: CASSRGGLNNSPLHF
J gene: TRBJ1-6
V gene: TRBV28
clone size: many
D gene: -

CDR3 DNA: TGCAGTGCTAGAGATCCTCTAGCGAGGCTAAATGAGCAGTTCTTC
CDR3 protein: CSARDPLARLNEQFF
J gene: TRBJ2-1
V gene: TRBV20-1
clone size: -
D gene: -

CDR3 DNA: TGTGCCAGCAGTAGCGGACAGGGAGATACCGGGGAGCTGTTTTTT
CDR3 protein: CASSSGQGDTGELFF
J gene: TRBJ2-2
V gene: TRBV28
clone size: many
D gene: TRBD1

CDR3 DNA: TGTGCCAGCAGCTTAGTTGGGACGGACTATGGCTACACCTTC
CDR3 protein: CASSLVGTDYGYTF
J gene: TRBJ1-2
V gene: TRBV7-2
clone size: many
D gene: -

CDR3 DNA: TGCGCCAGCAGCCAAGATAGAGGGACTAGCACAGATACGCAGTATTTT
CDR3 protein: CASSQDRGTSTDTQYF
J gene: TRBJ2-3
V gene: TRBV4-1
clone size: many
D gene: -

CDR3 DNA: TGCGCCAGCAGCCCGGGACTAGCGAACTACGAGCAGTACTTC
CDR3 protein: CASSPGLANYEQYF
J gene: TRBJ2-7
V gene: TRBV5-1
clone size: many
D gene: TRBD2

CDR3 DNA: TGTGCCAGCAGTTCCCAGGGTTATACCGGGGAGCTGTTTTTT
CDR3 protein: CASSSQGYTGELFF
J gene: TRBJ2-2
V gene: TRBV6-5
clone size: many
D gene: -

CDR3 DNA: TGTGCCAGCAGCGATAGCGCAGATACGCAGTATTTT
CDR3 protein: CASSDSADTQYF
J gene: TRBJ2-3
V gene: TRBV6-5
clone size: few
D gene: -

CDR3 DNA: TGCGCCAGCAGCTTGAAGGCTAGTGGCACCGGGGAGCTGTTTTTT
CDR3 protein: CASSLKASGTGELFF
J gene: TRBJ2-2
V gene: TRBV5-1
clone size: few
D gene: -

CDR3 DNA: TGCGCCAGCTCAGACCCGGGACAGGGGCGCACAGATACGCAGTATTTT
CDR3 protein: CASSDPGQGRTDTQYF
J gene: TRBJ2-3
V gene: TRBV5-1
clone size: many
D gene: TRBD1

CDR3 DNA: TGCAGTGCTAGAGCCGGGACAGGGGTAGGCAATGAGCAGTTCTTC
CDR3 protein: CSARAGTGVGNEQFF
J gene: TRBJ2-1
V gene: TRBV20-1
clone size: many
D gene: TRBD1

CDR3 DNA: TGCGCCAGCAGCCCTCGGAGAGCCCATCAAGAGACCCAGTACTTC
CDR3 protein: CASSPRRAHQETQYF
J gene: TRBJ2-5
V gene: TRBV5-1
clone size: many
D gene: -

CDR3 DNA: TGCGCCAGCAGCTTGGTAGGTGCCGATACGCAGTATTTT
CDR3 protein: CASSLVGADTQYF
J gene: TRBJ2-3
V gene: TRBV5-1
clone size: many
D gene: -

CDR3 DNA: TGTGCCAGCAGCTTCGACAGATTTAATGAAAAACTGTTTTTT
CDR3 protein: CASSFDRFNEKLFF
J gene: TRBJ1-4
V gene: TRBV5-8
clone size: many
D gene: -

CDR3 DNA: TGCAGCGTTGTTAGGCAGGCAGAGCCCCAGTACTTC
CDR3 protein: CSVVRQAEPQYF
J gene: TRBJ2-5
V gene: TRBV29-1
clone size: -
D gene: -

CDR3 DNA: TGTGCCAGCAGTTTTTCGGGTGAGCCCCAGCATTTT
CDR3 protein: CASSFSGEPQHF
J gene: TRBJ1-5
V gene: TRBV7-9
clone size: many
D gene: -

CDR3 DNA: TGTGCCAGCAGGGGCGGATCCAATCAGCCCCAGCATTTT
CDR3 protein: CASRGGSNQPQHF
J gene: TRBJ1-5
V gene: TRBV6-5
clone size: many
D gene: -

CDR3 DNA: TGCAGTGCTAAGATGCCAGGGGGCGTCGTGAAGACCCAGTACTTC
CDR3 protein: CSAKMPGGVVKTQYF
J gene: TRBJ2-5
V gene: TRBV20-1
clone size: many
D gene: TRBD1

CDR3 DNA: TGTGCCAGCAGTTTCTGGGGGGGCTACACCTTC
CDR3 protein: CASSFWGGYTF
J gene: TRBJ1-2
V gene: TRBV28
clone size: many
D gene: -

CDR3 DNA: TGCAGTGCTAGAGATCATTTGTCCGGGGGACTAGCGGGAGGGGAGCAGTACTTC
CDR3 protein: CSARDHLSGGLAGGEQYF
J gene: TRBJ2-7
V gene: TRBV20-1
clone size: many
D gene: TRBD2

CDR3 DNA: TGTGCCAGCAGCCCATTGATGGGGAGCAATCAGCCCCAGCATTTT
CDR3 protein: CASSPLMGSNQPQHF
J gene: TRBJ1-5
V gene: TRBV7-2
clone size: many
D gene: -

CDR3 DNA: TGTGCCATCAGTGAGCTGGGACAGGGCAGGAGTGGCTACACCTTC
CDR3 protein: CAISELGQGRSGYTF
J gene: TRBJ1-2
V gene: TRBV10-3
clone size: many
D gene: TRBD1

CDR3 DNA: TGTGCCAGTAGTATCTTGCGCGGGAGTTCCTACGAGCAGTACTTC
CDR3 protein: CASSILRGSSYEQYF
J gene: TRBJ2-7
V gene: TRBV19
clone size: many
D gene: TRBD2

CDR3 DNA: TGTGCCAGCAGCTGGGACTCAAGCTCCTACAATGAGCAGTTCTTC
CDR3 protein: CASSWDSSSYNEQFF
J gene: TRBJ2-1
V gene: TRBV7-3
clone size: many
D gene: -

CDR3 DNA: TGCGCCAGCAGCTTGCGACAGGGGGCTCAAGAGACCCAGTACTTC
CDR3 protein: CASSLRQGAQETQYF
J gene: TRBJ2-5
V gene: TRBV5-1
clone size: -
D gene: TRBD1

CDR3 DNA: TGTGCCAGCAGCGACCCCTTCTCCGGGACAGGGGTTAACTATGGCTACACCTTC
CDR3 protein: CASSDPFSGTGVNYGYTF
J gene: TRBJ1-2
V gene: TRBV6-2/TRBV6-3
clone size: many
D gene: TRBD1

CDR3 DNA: TGTGCCAGCAGTCACCGACTCGAAAAACTGTTTTTT
CDR3 protein: CASSHRLEKLFF
J gene: TRBJ1-4
V gene: TRBV27
clone size: many
D gene: -

CDR3 DNA: TGCGCCAGCAGCTTGGTTCCAGGGCAGCGATACGAGCAGTACTTC
CDR3 protein: CASSLVPGQRYEQYF
J gene: TRBJ2-7
V gene: TRBV5-1
clone size: few
D gene: -

CDR3 DNA: TGTGCCAGCAGGCATAGACCGAACACTGAAGCTTTCTTT
CDR3 protein: CASRHRPNTEAFF
J gene: TRBJ1-1
V gene: TRBV28
clone size: many
D gene: -

CDR3 DNA: TGCAGTGCTAGACCAGGAGACTACAATCAGCCCCAGCATTTT
CDR3 protein: CSARPGDYNQPQHF
J gene: TRBJ1-5
V gene: TRBV20-1
clone size: many
D gene: -

CDR3 DNA: TGTGCCAGTAGTCCCGCCAGACTCATGGACACCGGGGAGCTGTTTTTT
CDR3 protein: CASSPARLMDTGELFF
J gene: TRBJ2-2
V gene: TRBV19
clone size: many
D gene: -

CDR3 DNA: TGTGCCAGCAGTGCAGTGGGCGGGGGAGGGCAGCCCCAGCATTTT
CDR3 protein: CASSAVGGGGQPQHF
J gene: TRBJ1-5
V gene: TRBV12-3/TRBV12-4
clone size: many
D gene: -

CDR3 DNA: TGTGCCAGCGGACGGACAGGAGGCACAGATACGCAGTATTTT
CDR3 protein: CASGRTGGTDTQYF
J gene: TRBJ2-3
V gene: TRBV7-9
clone size: many
D gene: TRBD1

CDR3 DNA: TGCAGTGCCCTCGAACTGTACAATGAGCAGTTCTTC
CDR3 protein: CSALELYNEQFF
J gene: TRBJ2-1
V gene: TRBV20-1
clone size: -
D gene: -

CDR3 DNA: TGCAGTGCTCAAGGGGGAGGGGGGAGCCAGCCCCAGCATTTT
CDR3 protein: CSAQGGGGSQPQHF
J gene: TRBJ1-5
V gene: TRBV20-1
clone size: many
D gene: -

CDR3 DNA: TGTGCCAGCTCTCGGAGGGGGACAGGATCCTACGAGCAGTACTTC
CDR3 protein: CASSRRGTGSYEQYF
J gene: TRBJ2-7
V gene: TRBV18
clone size: many
D gene: TRBD1

CDR3 DNA: TGTGCCAGCAGCTTCGTCGCGACCGGGGAGCTGTTTTTT
CDR3 protein: CASSFVATGELFF
J gene: TRBJ2-2
V gene: TRBV7-2
clone size: medium-sized
D gene: -

CDR3 DNA: TGCGCCAGCAGCTCCCGGGACACGAACACCGGGGAGCTGTTTTTT
CDR3 protein: CASSSRDTNTGELFF
J gene: TRBJ2-2
V gene: TRBV5-1
clone size: many
D gene: -

CDR3 DNA: TGCAGTGCTGTTCCACGGGGTCAGCCCCAGCATTTT
CDR3 protein: CSAVPRGQPQHF
J gene: TRBJ1-5
V gene: TRBV20-1
clone size: many
D gene: -